This is a list of T cell receptor beta chains from one sample in a study of radiation and T cells in renal cell carcinoma. Here immunoSEQ multiplex PCR was the method, and the copy in TCRdb shows in-frame clones only, minus some. The sample shows 150,000 or so clones, nearly 90% of them seen only once. The sequenced sample was blood, obtained from a patient whose treatment included radiotherapy and nephrectomy. The receptors shown here come from a woman in her forties or fifties with renal cell carcinoma. The CDR3 runs from the conserved cysteine through the conserved F or W. Each record gives: D gene, V gene, clone size, J gene, CDR3 DNA, CDR3 protein. A D gene is named only where the DNA matches it firmly. Not every row has a clone size; where given, it reads once, few, many or a size class.

.	TRBV5-1	.	TRBJ1-1	TGCGCCAGCAGCTTGGCCGCCTACACTGAAGCTTTCTTT	CASSLAAYTEAFF
.	TRBV19	.	TRBJ2-5	TGTGCCAGTGCTGCCCGGGCTAGGGGGTCCCAAGAGACCCAGTACTTC	CASAARARGSQETQYF
TRBD1	TRBV5-6	.	TRBJ1-2	TGTGCCAGCAGCCCGGGGGACAGAAGCTATGGCTACACCTTC	CASSPGDRSYGYTF
.	TRBV5-4	.	TRBJ1-1	TGTGCCAGCAGCTTCGAGGGGGGTAGCACTGAAGCTTTCTTT	CASSFEGGSTEAFF
TRBD1	TRBV14	.	TRBJ2-4	TGTGCCAGCAGTCAGACCGGGACAGGGCAAAACATTCAGTACTTC	CASSQTGTGQNIQYF
.	TRBV19	.	TRBJ2-2	TGTGCCAGTAGTAATATCGGGCGCACCGGGGAGCTGTTTTTT	CASSNIGRTGELFF
.	TRBV12-5	.	TRBJ1-2	TGTGCTAGTGGTTTTGAGGGAAACGGCTACACCTTC	CASGFEGNGYTF
.	TRBV6-1	.	TRBJ1-5	TGTGCCAGCAGTGAGTCACCGAACAATCAGCCCCAGCATTTT	CASSESPNNQPQHF
.	TRBV9	.	TRBJ2-2	TGTGCCAGCAGCCCAATAGCGGTTAAAGCCCCCGGGGAGCTGTTTTTT	CASSPIAVKAPGELFF
.	TRBV11-2	.	TRBJ1-1	TGTGCCAGCAGAGCAGGGTTGACGAACACTGAAGCTTTCTTT	CASRAGLTNTEAFF
.	TRBV6-5	.	TRBJ1-6	TGTGCCAGCAGTTACAAAGGGGATAATTCACCCCTCCACTTT	CASSYKGDNSPLHF
.	TRBV19	.	TRBJ1-4	TGTGCCAGTAGTATTATGGCAGCTAATGAAAAACTGTTTTTT	CASSIMAANEKLFF
.	TRBV30	.	TRBJ1-1	TGTGCCTGGAAGTTTGTTGGGACTGAAGCTTTCTTT	CAWKFVGTEAFF
.	TRBV7-6	.	TRBJ1-5	TGTGCCAGCAGCTTATTTGGGGGGCCCCAGCATTTT	CASSLFGGPQHF
.	TRBV5-1	few	TRBJ2-5	TGCGCCAGCAGCTTAAGTGCCGAAGAGACCCAGTACTTC	CASSLSAEETQYF
.	TRBV18	.	TRBJ2-3	TGTGCCAGCTCACCAGCCAGGGGAGGCACAGATACGCAGTATTTT	CASSPARGGTDTQYF
.	TRBV11-2	.	TRBJ2-1	TGTGCCAGCAACCCCCGCCCGGGGGAAAAATCCTACAATGAGCAGTTCTTC	CASNPRPGEKSYNEQFF
.	TRBV4-3	.	TRBJ1-1	TGCGCCAGCAGCCAAGATTTTAACGGTATGTCGTGGGGCACTGAAGCTTTCTTT	CASSQDFNGMSWGTEAFF
.	TRBV6-5	.	TRBJ2-7	TGTGCCAGCAGTTACCGCGGACAGACCTACGAGCAGTACTTC	CASSYRGQTYEQYF